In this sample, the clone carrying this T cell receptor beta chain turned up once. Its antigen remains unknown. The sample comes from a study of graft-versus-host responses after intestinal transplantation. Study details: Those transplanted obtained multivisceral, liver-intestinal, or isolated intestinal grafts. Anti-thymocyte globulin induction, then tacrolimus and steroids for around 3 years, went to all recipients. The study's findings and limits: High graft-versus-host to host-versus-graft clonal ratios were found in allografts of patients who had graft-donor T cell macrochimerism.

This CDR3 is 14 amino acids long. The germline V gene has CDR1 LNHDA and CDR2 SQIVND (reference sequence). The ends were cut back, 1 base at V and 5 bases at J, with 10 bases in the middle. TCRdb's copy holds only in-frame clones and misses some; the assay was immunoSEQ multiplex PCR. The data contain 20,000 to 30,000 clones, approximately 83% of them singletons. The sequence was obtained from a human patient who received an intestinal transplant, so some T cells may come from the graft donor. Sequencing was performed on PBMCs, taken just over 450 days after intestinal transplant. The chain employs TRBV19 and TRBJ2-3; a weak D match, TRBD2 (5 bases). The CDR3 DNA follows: TGTGCCAGTAGTATAGCGACGGCGGGAGATACGCAGTATTTT. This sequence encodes CASSIATAGDTQYF.